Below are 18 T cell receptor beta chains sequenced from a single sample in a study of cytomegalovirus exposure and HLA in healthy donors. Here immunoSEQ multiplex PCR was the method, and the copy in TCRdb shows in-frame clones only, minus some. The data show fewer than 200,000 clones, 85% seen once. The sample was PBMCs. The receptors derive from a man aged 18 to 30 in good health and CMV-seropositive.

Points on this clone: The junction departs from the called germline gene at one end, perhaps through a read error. Here the CDR3 reads CASSEGGETQYF. The CDR3 region has the DNA TGTGCCAGCAGCGAAGGGGGCGAGACCCAGTACTTC. The chain carries TRBV2 and TRBJ2-5; 7 bases fit TRBD1. This CDR3 is 12 amino acids long. Germline lookup yields CDR1 SNHLY and CDR2 FYNNEI.

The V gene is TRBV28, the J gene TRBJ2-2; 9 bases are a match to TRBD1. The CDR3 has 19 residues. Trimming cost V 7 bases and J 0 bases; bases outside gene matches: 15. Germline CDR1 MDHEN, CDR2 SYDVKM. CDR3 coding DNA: TGTGCCAGCATCGAACCCCACCCAGGGACAGGGCCGAACACCGGGGAGCTGTTTTTT. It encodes CASIEPHPGTGPNTGELFF.

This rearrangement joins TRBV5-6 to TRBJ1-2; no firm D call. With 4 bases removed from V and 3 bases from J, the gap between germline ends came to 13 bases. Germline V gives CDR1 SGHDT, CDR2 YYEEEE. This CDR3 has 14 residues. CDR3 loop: CASSRPRLDYGYTF. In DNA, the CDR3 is TGTGCCAGCAGCAGACCCAGGCTCGACTATGGCTACACCTTC. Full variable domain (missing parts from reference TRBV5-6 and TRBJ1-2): DAGVTQSPTHLIKTRGQQVTLRCSPKSGHDTVSWYQQALGQGPQFIFQYYEEEERQRGNFPDRFSGHQFPNYSSELNVNALLLGDSALYLCASSRPRLDYGYTFGSGTRLTVV.

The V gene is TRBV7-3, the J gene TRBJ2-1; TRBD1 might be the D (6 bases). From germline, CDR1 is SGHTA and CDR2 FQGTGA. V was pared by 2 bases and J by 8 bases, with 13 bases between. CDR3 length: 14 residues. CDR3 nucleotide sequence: TGTGCCAGCAGCTTATCACAGGGAAGGGATGAGCAGTTCTTC. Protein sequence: CASSLSQGRDEQFF.

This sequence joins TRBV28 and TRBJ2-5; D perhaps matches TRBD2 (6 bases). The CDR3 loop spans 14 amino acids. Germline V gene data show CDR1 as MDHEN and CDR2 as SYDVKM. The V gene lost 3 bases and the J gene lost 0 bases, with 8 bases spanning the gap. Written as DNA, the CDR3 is TGTGCCAGCAGTTTTGGCGGGAACCAAGAGACCCAGTACTTC. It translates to CASSFGGNQETQYF.

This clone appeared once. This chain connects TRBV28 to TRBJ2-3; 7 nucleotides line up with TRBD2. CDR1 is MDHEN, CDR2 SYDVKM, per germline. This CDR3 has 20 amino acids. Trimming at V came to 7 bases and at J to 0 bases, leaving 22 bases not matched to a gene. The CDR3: CASNPWQGSHGGSSTDTQYF. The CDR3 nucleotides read TGTGCCAGCAACCCGTGGCAAGGCAGCCACGGGGGGTCTAGCACAGATACGCAGTATTTT.

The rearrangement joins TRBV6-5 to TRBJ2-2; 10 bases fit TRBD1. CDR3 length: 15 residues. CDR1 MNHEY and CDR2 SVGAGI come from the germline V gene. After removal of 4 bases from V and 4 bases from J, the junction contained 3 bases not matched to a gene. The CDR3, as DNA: TGTGCCAGCAGTTCCGGGACAGGGGTCACCGGGGAGCTGTTTTTT. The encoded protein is CASSSGTGVTGELFF.

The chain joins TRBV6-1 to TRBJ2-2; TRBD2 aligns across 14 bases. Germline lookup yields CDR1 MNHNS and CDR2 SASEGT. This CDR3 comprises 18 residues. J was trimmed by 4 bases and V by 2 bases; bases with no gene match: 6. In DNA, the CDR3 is TGTGCCAGCAGTGAAATTGGACTAGCGGGAGGAGTCACCGGGGAGCTGTTTTTT. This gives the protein CASSEIGLAGGVTGELFF.

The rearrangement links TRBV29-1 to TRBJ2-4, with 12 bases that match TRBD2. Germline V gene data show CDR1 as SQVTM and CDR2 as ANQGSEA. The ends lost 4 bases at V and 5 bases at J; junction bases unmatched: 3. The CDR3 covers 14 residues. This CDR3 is CSVVLAGGENIQYF. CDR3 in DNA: TGCAGCGTTGTCCTAGCGGGAGGGGAAAACATTCAGTACTTC. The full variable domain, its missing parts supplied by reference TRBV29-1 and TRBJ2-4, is SAVISQKPSRDICQRGTSLTIQCQVDSQVTMMFWYRQQPGQSLTLIATANQGSEATYESGFVIDKFPISRPNLTFSTLTVSNMSPEDSSIYLCSVVLAGGENIQYFGAGTRLSVL.

The CDR3 region is CASSTESYEQYF. The CDR3 coding sequence is TGTGCCAGCTCAACAGAATCCTACGAGCAGTACTTC. V gene TRBV18 combines with J gene TRBJ2-7; D remains ambiguous. The ends were cut back, 5 bases at V and 1 base at J, with 6 bases in the middle. The CDR3 is made up of 12 amino acids. The germline V gene has CDR1 KGHSH and CDR2 LQKENI.

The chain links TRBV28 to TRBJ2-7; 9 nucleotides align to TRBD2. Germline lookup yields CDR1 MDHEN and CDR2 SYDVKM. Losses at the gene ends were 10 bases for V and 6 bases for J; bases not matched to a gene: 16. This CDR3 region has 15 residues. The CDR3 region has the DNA TGTGCCATTCTGGGGATTCGTTTAGCGGGAGCCGAGCAGTACTTC. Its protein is CAILGIRLAGAEQYF.

In DNA, the CDR3 is TGCGCCAGCAGCCTCGACTACGGTGAGCAGTACTTC. The encoded protein is CASSLDYGEQYF. V usage is TRBV5-1 and J usage is TRBJ2-7, with a possible D match to TRBD2 (5 bases). V lost 4 bases and J lost 7, with 12 bases in between. The CDR3 sequence is 12 residues long. The germline V gene has CDR1 SGHRS and CDR2 YFSETQ.

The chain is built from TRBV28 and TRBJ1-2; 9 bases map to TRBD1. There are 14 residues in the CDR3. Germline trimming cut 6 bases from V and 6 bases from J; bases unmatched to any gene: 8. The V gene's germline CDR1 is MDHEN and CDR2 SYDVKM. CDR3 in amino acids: CASSLTGGTHGYTF. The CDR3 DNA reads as TGTGCCAGCAGCCTGACAGGGGGGACCCATGGCTACACCTTC.

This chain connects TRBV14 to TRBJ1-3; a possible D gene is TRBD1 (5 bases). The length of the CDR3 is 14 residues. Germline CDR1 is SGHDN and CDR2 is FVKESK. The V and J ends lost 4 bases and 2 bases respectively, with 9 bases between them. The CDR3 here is CASSPRTTGNTIYF. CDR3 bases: TGTGCCAGCAGCCCCCGGACAACTGGAAACACCATATATTTT.

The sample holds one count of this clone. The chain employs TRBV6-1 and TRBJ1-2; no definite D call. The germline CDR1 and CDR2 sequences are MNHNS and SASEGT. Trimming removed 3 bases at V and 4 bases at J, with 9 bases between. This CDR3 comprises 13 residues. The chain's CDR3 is CASSDSAGYGYTF. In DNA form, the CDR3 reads TGTGCCAGCAGTGACAGCGCCGGCTATGGCTACACCTTC.

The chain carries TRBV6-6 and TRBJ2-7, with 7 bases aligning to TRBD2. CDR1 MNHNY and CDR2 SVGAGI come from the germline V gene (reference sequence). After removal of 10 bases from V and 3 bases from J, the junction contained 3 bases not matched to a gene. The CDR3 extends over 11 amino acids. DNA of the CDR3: TGTGCCACCCGGGACTACTACGAGCAGTACTTC. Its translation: CATRDYYEQYF.

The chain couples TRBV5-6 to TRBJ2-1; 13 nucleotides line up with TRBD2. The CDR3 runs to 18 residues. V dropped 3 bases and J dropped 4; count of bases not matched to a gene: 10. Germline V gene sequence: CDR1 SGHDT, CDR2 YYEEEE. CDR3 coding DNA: TGTGCCAGCAGCTCAGACGGACTAGCGGGAGTAGGGTACAATGAGCAGTTCTTC. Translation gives CASSSDGLAGVGYNEQFF.

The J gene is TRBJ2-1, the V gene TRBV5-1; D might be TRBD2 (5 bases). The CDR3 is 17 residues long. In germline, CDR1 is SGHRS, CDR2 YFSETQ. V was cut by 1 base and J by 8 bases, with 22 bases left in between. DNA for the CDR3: TGCGCCAGCAGCTTGCTCCTTCACAGAGACGCCGGGGATGAGCAGTTCTTC. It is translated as CASSLLLHRDAGDEQFF.